Listed here is a single T cell receptor (beta chain). As yet, its antigen is unknown. Other DNA sequences in this sample translate to the same CDR3. The CDR3 runs to 12 residues. Germline loops: CDR1 GTSNPN, CDR2 SVGIG (reference sequence). The V end was cut by 0 bases, the J end by 6 bases, with 5 bases between. Every isolated RNA sample was fully reverse transcribed, so sequencing captured expressed TCRB transcripts. Profiling relied on immunoSEQ multiplex PCR, and the TCRdb table lists in-frame clones only, not all of them. The repertoire includes 360,000 or so clones, 15% to 20% of them detected once, and about 0.045% sits in the top ten. This sample is part of a study of beta chain features in type 1 diabetes. Study overall: Healthy donors resembled patients in age, gender and cell yields. Sorted cell examination encompassed 85 million to 140 million cells across all samples.

General study results and limits: For TCRB rearrangement, an influence of HLA type remained unresolved here. Over-representation of high TCR-expressing cells was a possible consequence of cDNA sequencing.

The TCR sequence derives from a woman aged 18-35 years in good health. Sequencing was performed on naive CD4+ T cells from blood. The rearrangement uses TRBV30 and TRBJ2-2, with D possibly being TRBD2 (5 bases). Here the CDR3 reads CAWSVGAGELFF. The CDR3 DNA is TGTGCCTGGAGTGTCGGGGCCGGGGAGCTGTTTTTT.